The text below deals with one T cell receptor beta chain. This sample was taken from a study of blood T cell repertoires in COVID-19. In the study overall: Italy, Spain and the United States were the sources of the convalescent and acute COVID-19 samples.

V shed 5 bases, J shed 4 bases, and the junction held 7 bases outside the gene matches. The length of the CDR3 is 15 residues. Germline-derived CDR1 and CDR2 are LNHDA and SQIVND (reference sequence). Clones were sequenced by immunoSEQ multiplex PCR, and TCRdb holds only the in-frame ones, with some missing. The profile covers about 270,000 clones, with more than 65% appearing a single time and approximately 3.1% taken by the ten largest. The sample consisted of peripheral blood. The source is a woman younger than 30 with acute or convalescent COVID-19. V usage is TRBV19 and J usage is TRBJ2-7; 11 bases map to TRBD2. CDR3 in DNA: TGTGCCAGTAGTGCCTCCGGGACTAGCGGTTACGAGCAGTACTTC. The encoded protein is CASSASGTSGYEQYF.